The clone carrying this T cell receptor (beta chain) came up a few times. Its specificity is not known. The sample is drawn from a study of identical twins. In germline, CDR1 is SEHNR, CDR2 FQNEAQ (reference sequence). This CDR3 is 15 amino acids long. After removal of 0 bases from V and 3 bases from J, the junction contained 2 bases not matched to a gene. Study-level points and caveats: Conclusions were drawn cross-sectionally by statistical analysis, without following the same donors.

TCRdb reprocessed the 5' RACE reads with MiXCR, giving one entry per CDR3 protein. The sample shows hundreds of thousands of distinct CDR3 sequences, roughly 8% of them seen only once. This sample also belongs to another study, concerning yellow fever vaccine responses in identical twins.

What was sequenced was PBMCs. This TCR derives from a woman in her late teens or twenties in good health. The chain has TRBV7-9 and TRBJ2-7; 10 bases are a match to TRBD1. CDR3 nucleotide sequence: TGTGCCAGCAGCTTAGCGGACAGGGGGGACTACGAGCAGTACTTC. This codes for CASSLADRGDYEQYF.